The clone carrying this T cell receptor beta chain came up many times. The antigen remains undetermined. MiXCR was run by TCRdb on the reads, yielding one entry per CDR3 protein. Of tens of thousands of distinct CDR3 sequences detected, 4% appear once; the ten largest clones hold 22%. This entry comes from a study of T cell repertoires in cytomegalovirus infection. The germline CDR1 and CDR2 sequences are SGHTA and FQGNSA. The ends were cut back, 0 bases at V and 5 bases at J, with 7 bases in the middle. The CDR3 runs to 13 residues. Findings and caveats of the study: Dominant in the ex vivo response were TCR beta clonotypes restricted by HLA-C and specific for CMV.

This receptor was identified in a human donor in good health (CMV status not recorded). Some clones in this sample may be carry-over from other donors' samples. Material: PBMCs. The V gene is TRBV7-2, the J gene TRBJ1-2; D remains unclear. The CDR3 loop reads CASSLAPAYGYTF. The CDR3 DNA sequence: TGTGCCAGCAGCTTAGCCCCAGCTTATGGCTACACCTTC.